Listed below are T cell receptor beta chains from one sample, sequenced in a study of T-cell reconstitution after alpha-beta-depleted transplantation in children. TCRdb called the PCR reads again in MiXCR, with one record for every CDR3 protein. The sample has some 350,000 distinct CDR3 sequences; around 15% are singletons. This sample comprised PBMCs, mostly from graft donor cells, obtained 360 days after TCRalphabeta/CD19-depleted stem cell transplant. These receptors all come from a male patient aged 2 to 9 who had a stem cell transplant for acute lymphoblastic leukemia, so the T cells may come from the graft donor. Both conserved end residues are part of each CDR3. The D gene is left open where the match is weak. Expanded clones get a size class; other rows say once, few or many, or leave the size out.

J,V,size,D,DNA,CDR3
TRBJ1-5,TRBV12-3/TRBV12-4,many,NA,TGTGCCAGCAGTCTATCGGGGAGCAATCAGCCCCAGCATTTT,CASSLSGSNQPQHF
TRBJ2-7,TRBV4-1,NA,TRBD2,TGCGCCAGCAGCCAATATGTTGGAACTAGCGGGAGTCTAATCTCCTACGAGCAGTACTTC,CASSQYVGTSGSLISYEQYF
TRBJ2-7,TRBV9,NA,NA,TGTGCCAGCAGCACCCAATTAAGGGGTCAGCAGTACTTC,CASSTQLRGQQYF
TRBJ2-3,TRBV11-2,NA,TRBD2,TGTGCCAGCAGCTTAGGCGGGCTAGCGGGAGTTGTGTATTTT,CASSLGGLAGVVYF
TRBJ2-5,TRBV20-1,NA,TRBD2,TGCAGTGCTAGCCGGGCTAGCGGGAGCTGGGTAGAAGAGACCCAGTACTTC,CSASRASGSWVEETQYF
TRBJ2-7,TRBV2,few,NA,TGTGCCAAACCCCTCGCCCACGAGCAGTACTTC,CAKPLAHEQYF
TRBJ2-1,TRBV28,NA,TRBD1,TGTGCCAGCAGTTTGGTTGGGGACAGGGAGGACGAGCAGTTCTTC,CASSLVGDREDEQFF
TRBJ1-5,TRBV18,NA,NA,TGTGCCAGCTCACAGTACCGGGACGGGAATCAGCCCCAGCATTTT,CASSQYRDGNQPQHF
TRBJ2-5,TRBV5-1,NA,NA,TGCGCCAGCAGCTTGAGGTTGGGGGGACTTGAGACCCAGTACTTC,CASSLRLGGLETQYF
TRBJ2-1,TRBV6-1,many,NA,TGTGCCAGCAGTGAGAGGGGTCGATACAATGAGCAGTTCTTC,CASSERGRYNEQFF
TRBJ2-7,TRBV7-2,few,TRBD1,TGTGCCAGCAGCCGGGCAGGGGGCGCTTGGTACGAGCAGTACTTC,CASSRAGGAWYEQYF
TRBJ2-3,TRBV4-2,NA,TRBD1,TGTGCCAGCAGCCAAGGGACAGGGGAAGGAACAGATACGCAGTATTTT,CASSQGTGEGTDTQYF
TRBJ2-7,TRBV13,NA,NA,TGTGCCAGCAGCACTCCTCGACTAGGCTCCTACGAGCAGTACTTC,CASSTPRLGSYEQYF
TRBJ2-7,TRBV28,many,TRBD2,TGTGCCAGCAGCCCTGGCGGGAGCCCCGGTTACGAGCAGTACTTC,CASSPGGSPGYEQYF
TRBJ2-7,TRBV4-3,NA,NA,TGCGCCAGCAGCCAAGAGGACCTCTCGGAGCAGTACTTC,CASSQEDLSEQYF